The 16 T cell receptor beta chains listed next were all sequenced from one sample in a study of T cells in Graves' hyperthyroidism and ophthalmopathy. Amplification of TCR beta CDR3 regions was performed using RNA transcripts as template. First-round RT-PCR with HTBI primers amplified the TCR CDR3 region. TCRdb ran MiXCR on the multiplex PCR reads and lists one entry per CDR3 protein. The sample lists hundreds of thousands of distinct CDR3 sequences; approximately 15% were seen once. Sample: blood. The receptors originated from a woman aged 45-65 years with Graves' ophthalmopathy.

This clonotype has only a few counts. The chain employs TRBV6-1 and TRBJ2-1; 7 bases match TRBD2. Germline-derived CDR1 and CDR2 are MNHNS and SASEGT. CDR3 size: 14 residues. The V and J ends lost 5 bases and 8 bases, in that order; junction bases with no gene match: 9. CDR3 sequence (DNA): TGTGCCAGCAGTTATCCGGGACTATCACATGAGCAGTTCTTC. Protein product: CASSYPGLSHEQFF.

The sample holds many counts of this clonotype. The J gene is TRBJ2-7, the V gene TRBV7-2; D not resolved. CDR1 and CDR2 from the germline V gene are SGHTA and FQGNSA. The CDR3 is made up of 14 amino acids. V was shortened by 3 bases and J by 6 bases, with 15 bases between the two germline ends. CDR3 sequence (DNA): TGTGCCAGCAGCTTCATAGGATTTCCCCGCGAGCAGTACTTC. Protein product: CASSFIGFPREQYF.

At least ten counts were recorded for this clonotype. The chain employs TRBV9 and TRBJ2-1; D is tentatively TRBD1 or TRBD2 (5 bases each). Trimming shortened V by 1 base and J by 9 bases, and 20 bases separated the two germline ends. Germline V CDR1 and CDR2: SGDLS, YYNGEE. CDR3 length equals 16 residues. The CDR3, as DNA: TGTGCCAGCAGCGTATACGGGGCAGGCCCTAACCTTGAGCAGTTCTTC. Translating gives CASSVYGAGPNLEQFF.

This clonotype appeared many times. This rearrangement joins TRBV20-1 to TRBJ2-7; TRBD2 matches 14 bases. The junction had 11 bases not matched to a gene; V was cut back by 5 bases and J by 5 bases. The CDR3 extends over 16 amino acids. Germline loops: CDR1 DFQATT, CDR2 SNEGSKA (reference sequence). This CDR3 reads CSALKGLAGGRNEQYF. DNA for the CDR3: TGCAGTGCTCTAAAAGGACTAGCGGGAGGAAGAAACGAGCAGTACTTC.

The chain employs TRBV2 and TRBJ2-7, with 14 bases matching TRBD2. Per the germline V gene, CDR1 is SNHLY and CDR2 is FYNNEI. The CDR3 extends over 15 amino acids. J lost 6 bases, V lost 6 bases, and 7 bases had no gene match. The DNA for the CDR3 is TGTGCCAGCAGCCCCGGGACTAGCGGGGGACCCGAGCAGTACTTC. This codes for CASSPGTSGGPEQYF.

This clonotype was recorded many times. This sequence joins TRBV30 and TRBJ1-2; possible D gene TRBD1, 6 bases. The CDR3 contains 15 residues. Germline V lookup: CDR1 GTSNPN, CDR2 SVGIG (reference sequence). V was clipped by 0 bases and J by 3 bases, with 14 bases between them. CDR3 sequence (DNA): TGTGCCTGGAGTGTACCTAACAGGGCCGACTATGGCTACACCTTC. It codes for CAWSVPNRADYGYTF.

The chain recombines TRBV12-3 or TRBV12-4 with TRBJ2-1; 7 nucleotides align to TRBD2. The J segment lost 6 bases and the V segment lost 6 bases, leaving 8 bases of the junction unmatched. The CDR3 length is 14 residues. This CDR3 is CASSQTGTINEQFF. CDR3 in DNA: TGTGCCAGCAGCCAAACCGGGACTATCAATGAGCAGTTCTTC.

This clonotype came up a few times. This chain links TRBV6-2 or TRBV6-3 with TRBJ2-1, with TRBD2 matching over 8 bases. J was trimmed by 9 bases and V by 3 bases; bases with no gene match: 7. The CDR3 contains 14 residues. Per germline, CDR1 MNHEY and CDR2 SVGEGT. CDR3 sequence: CASSYSGTRSEQFF. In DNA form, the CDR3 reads TGTGCCAGCAGTTATTCCGGGACTAGAAGTGAGCAGTTCTTC.

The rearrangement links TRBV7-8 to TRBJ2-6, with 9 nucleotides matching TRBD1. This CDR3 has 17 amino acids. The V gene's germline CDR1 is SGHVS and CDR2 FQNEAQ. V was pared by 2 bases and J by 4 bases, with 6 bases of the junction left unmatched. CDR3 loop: CASSLTGTGSGANVLTF. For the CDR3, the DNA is TGTGCCAGCAGCTTAACCGGGACAGGGTCAGGGGCCAACGTCCTGACTTTC.

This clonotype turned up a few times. The CDR3, as DNA: TGTGCCAGTAGTTTTACAGGGAGGGGCAATCAGCCCCAGCATTTT. This sequence encodes CASSFTGRGNQPQHF. V gene TRBV19 combines with J gene TRBJ1-5; tentative D call: TRBD1 (6 bases). The V gene's germline CDR1 is LNHDA and CDR2 SQIVND (reference sequence). The germline V and J ends were trimmed by 5 bases and 2 bases, with 13 bases remaining between them. This CDR3 has 15 residues.

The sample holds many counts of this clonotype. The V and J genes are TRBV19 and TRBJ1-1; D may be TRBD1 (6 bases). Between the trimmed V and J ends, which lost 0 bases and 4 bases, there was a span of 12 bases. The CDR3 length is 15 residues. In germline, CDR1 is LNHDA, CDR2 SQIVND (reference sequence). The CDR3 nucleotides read TGTGCCAGTAGTATAGATCGGGGGGCGATCACTGAAGCTTTCTTT. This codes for CASSIDRGAITEAFF.

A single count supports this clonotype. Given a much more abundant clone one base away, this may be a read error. The CDR3 protein is CSVEDGVGSLARGQYF. The DNA for the CDR3 is TGCAGCGTTGAAGATGGAGTTGGCAGCCTGGCGAGAGGGCAGTACTTC. The chain links TRBV29-1 to TRBJ2-7; D is uncertain. Trimming took off 0 bases at V and 9 bases at J, with 24 bases between the two ends. Germline V gene lookup returns CDR1 SQVTM and CDR2 ANQGSEA. The CDR3 consists of 16 residues.

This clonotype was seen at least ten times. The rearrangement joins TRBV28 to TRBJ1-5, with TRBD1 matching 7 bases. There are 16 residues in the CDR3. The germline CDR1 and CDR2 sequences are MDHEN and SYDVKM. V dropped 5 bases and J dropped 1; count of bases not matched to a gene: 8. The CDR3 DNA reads TGTGCCAGCAGTCCATCCGACAGGGCAAGCAATCAGCCCCAGCATTTT. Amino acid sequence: CASSPSDRASNQPQHF.

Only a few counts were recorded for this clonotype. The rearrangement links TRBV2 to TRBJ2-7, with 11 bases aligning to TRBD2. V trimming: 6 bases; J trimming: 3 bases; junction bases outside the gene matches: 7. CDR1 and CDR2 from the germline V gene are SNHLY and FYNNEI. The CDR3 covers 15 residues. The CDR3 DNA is TGTGCCAGCAGATTCACTAGCGGGAGTTTCTACGAGCAGTACTTC. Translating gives CASRFTSGSFYEQYF.

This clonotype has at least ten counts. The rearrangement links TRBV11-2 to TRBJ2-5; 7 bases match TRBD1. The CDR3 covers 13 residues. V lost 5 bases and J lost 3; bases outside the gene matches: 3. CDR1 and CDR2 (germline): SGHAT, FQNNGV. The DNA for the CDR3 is TGTGCCAGCAGCGCTACAGGGGAAGAGACCCAGTACTTC. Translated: CASSATGEETQYF. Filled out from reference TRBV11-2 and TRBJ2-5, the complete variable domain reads EAGVAQSPRYKIIEKRQSVAFWCNPISGHATLYWYQQILGQGPKLLIQFQNNGVVDDSQLPKDRFSAERLKGVDSTLKIQPAKLEDSAVYLCASSATGEETQYFGPGTRLLVL.

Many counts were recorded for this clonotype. CDR3 sequence reads: CSARDLGQGYNEQFF. The CDR3 region has the DNA TGCAGTGCTAGAGATCTAGGGCAGGGCTACAATGAGCAGTTCTTC. The J gene is TRBJ2-1, the V gene TRBV20-1; tentative D call: TRBD1 (5 bases). In germline, CDR1 is DFQATT, CDR2 SNEGSKA (reference sequence). Trimming cost V 0 bases and J 3 bases, with 12 bases left between them. The CDR3 covers 15 residues.